This T cell receptor (beta chain) was found in a study of OX40 agonist ivuxolimab in advanced cancers. In the study overall: Patients were treated with ivuxolimab, an agonistic anti-OX40 (CD134) antibody. Averaging roughly 60 years in age, with a range of about 23 to 85, the cohort was approximately 83% male. Regarding the study as a whole: Normalized T-cell clonal expansion was also low in some nonresponders.

Prior autoimmune disease or systemic immunosuppression barred patients. Germline CDR1 and CDR2: SGHTA and FQGNSA. This CDR3 spans 15 amino acids. Trimming stripped 1 base from V and 0 bases from J, with 7 bases between. The protocol was immunoSEQ multiplex PCR, while the TCRdb copy is restricted to in-frame clones and leaves out a portion. Of tens of thousands of clones listed, around 93% are singletons. Concerning this clone: As yet, its antigen is unknown.

The rearrangement joins TRBV7-2 to TRBJ1-5; D uncertain. The sample was CD4+ or CD8+ T cells sorted from blood, taken in a trial of the OX40 agonist ivuxolimab. The receptor comes from an adult with an advanced solid tumor such as melanoma, head and neck, liver or kidney cancer. CDR3: CASSLDSDSNQPQHF. The CDR3 nucleotides are TGTGCCAGCAGCTTAGACTCAGATAGCAATCAGCCCCAGCATTTT.